The 2 T cell receptor beta chains below were found in one sample sequenced in a study of cytomegalovirus exposure and HLA in healthy donors. PCR primers comprised 60 Vbeta and 13 Jbeta primers. The assay was immunoSEQ multiplex PCR, and TCRdb's table has in-frame clones only and misses some. Of 90,000 to 120,000 clones listed, over 60% are singletons. The sample was PBMCs. Receptors were obtained from a female donor in good health and CMV-seropositive.

The chain recombines TRBV5-5 with TRBJ1-2; D not resolved. Per germline, CDR1 SGHKS and CDR2 YYEKEE (reference sequence). V was pared by 4 bases and J by 4 bases, with 11 bases between. The CDR3 spans 13 residues. CDR3 DNA sequence: TGTGCCAGCAGCAAAGCTGAGATCTATGGCTACACCTTC. Protein sequence: CASSKAEIYGYTF.

The chain links TRBV7-2 to TRBJ2-5; 8 bases are shared with TRBD2. From germline, CDR1 is SGHTA and CDR2 FQGNSA. The V and J ends lost 1 base and 5 bases, in that order; junction bases with no gene match: 6. The CDR3 consists of 15 residues. The CDR3 nucleotides are TGTGCCAGCAGCTTAGTCTCGCGGGGGGATGAGACCCAGTACTTC. This gives the protein CASSLVSRGDETQYF.